These T cell receptor beta chains were read from a single sample in a study of blood T cell repertoires in COVID-19. TCRdb keeps only in-frame clones here, not all; method: immunoSEQ multiplex PCR. This table holds roughly 240,000 clones, roughly 88% found once. Sequencing input: PBMCs or T cells enriched from blood (not recorded which). These receptors all come from a woman between 40 and 55 years old with acute COVID-19. Each CDR3 is given with its conserved first and last residue. A D gene is named only where the DNA matches it firmly. Only some rows state a clone size, as once, few, many or a class for expanded clones.

D gene	clone size	V gene	J gene	CDR3 DNA	CDR3 protein
NA	few	TRBV6-1	TRBJ1-3	TGTGCCAGCAGTGAAGCGGGGGCCGTGTCTGGAAACACCATATATTTT	CASSEAGAVSGNTIYF
TRBD2	NA	TRBV3-1/TRBV3-2	TRBJ2-2	TGTGCCAGCAGCCCCGGACTAGCGTACTCCGGGGAGCTGTTTTTT	CASSPGLAYSGELFF
TRBD1	few	TRBV5-1	TRBJ1-4	TGCGCCAGCAGCTCACAGGGGGGGAATGAAAAACTGTTTTTT	CASSSQGGNEKLFF
NA	NA	TRBV7-8	TRBJ1-2	TGTGCCAGCACCCTAGGGGGGGGCGGTAACTATGGCTACACCTTC	CASTLGGGGNYGYTF
NA	NA	TRBV7-2	TRBJ1-2	TGTGCCAGCAGCTTACCAGGGAACTATGGCTACACCTTC	CASSLPGNYGYTF
NA	NA	TRBV10-3	TRBJ2-6	TGTGCCATCAGCCAAAGGGGTGCAGCGAGCTCTGGGGCCAACGTCCTGACTTTC	CAISQRGAASSGANVLTF
TRBD2	NA	TRBV9	TRBJ2-2	TGTGCCAGCAGCTCGGGCGGGAGTGTCACCGGGGAGCTGTTTTTT	CASSSGGSVTGELFF
NA	NA	TRBV12-3/TRBV12-4	TRBJ2-3	TGTGCCAGCAGCACAGTGGTTACAGATACGCAGTATTTT	CASSTVVTDTQYF
NA	NA	TRBV12-3/TRBV12-4	TRBJ1-1	TGTGCCAGCAGGGCCCCGGGTGCGGGAGCTTTCTTT	CASRAPGAGAFF
NA	NA	TRBV12-5	TRBJ1-4	TGTGCTAGTGGTTTGCTCCCAACTAATGAAAAACTGTTTTTT	CASGLLPTNEKLFF
NA	NA	TRBV6-5	TRBJ1-3	TGTGCCAGCAGTTATATGAACACCATATATTTT	CASSYMNTIYF
NA	NA	TRBV21-1	TRBJ1-3	TGTGCCAGCATCGGCAGGGCTGGAAACACCATATATTTT	CASIGRAGNTIYF
NA	NA	TRBV7-6	TRBJ2-7	TGTGCCAGCAGCCCACGACAGCGCTACGAGCAGTACTTC	CASSPRQRYEQYF
NA	NA	TRBV7-9	TRBJ1-1	TGTGCCACCGACAGATACACTGAAGCTTTCTTT	CATDRYTEAFF
NA	NA	TRBV2	TRBJ1-1	TGTGCCAGCAGTCCGGGAACGGGTGGGACTGAAGCTTTCTTT	CASSPGTGGTEAFF
NA	NA	TRBV18	TRBJ1-1	TGTGCCAGCTCACCAGTGGGGGGGACTGAAGCTTTCTTT	CASSPVGGTEAFF
NA	NA	TRBV7-2	TRBJ2-5	TGTGCCAGCAGCCCAGGGCCCTACGACCAACACTTC	CASSPGPYDQHF
NA	NA	TRBV5-1	TRBJ2-7	TGCGCCAGCAGCGCGGGACAGACCTACGAGCAGTACTTC	CASSAGQTYEQYF
TRBD1	NA	TRBV29-1	TRBJ1-2	TGCAGCGCCCTGGGGACAGGGGTCTATGGCTACACCTTC	CSALGTGVYGYTF
NA	NA	TRBV9	TRBJ2-5	TGTGCCAGCAGCGTAGGGCCTAGCGTGCAGGGGACCCAGTACTTC	CASSVGPSVQGTQYF
NA	NA	TRBV29-1	TRBJ2-5	TGCAGCGTCCCCCGGGGAGAGACCCAGTACTTC	CSVPRGETQYF
TRBD2	NA	TRBV3-1/TRBV3-2	TRBJ2-3	TGTGCCAGCAGCCAAGGGGTTCTAGCGGGGGATACGCAGTATTTT	CASSQGVLAGDTQYF
TRBD1	NA	TRBV19	TRBJ1-2	TGTGCCAGTAGGCCCCCTAACAGGGGGACTAACTATGGCTACACCTTC	CASRPPNRGTNYGYTF
TRBD1	NA	TRBV27	TRBJ1-6	TGTGCCAGCGGACGCCCCGGGACAGGGACTTCACCCCTCCACTTT	CASGRPGTGTSPLHF